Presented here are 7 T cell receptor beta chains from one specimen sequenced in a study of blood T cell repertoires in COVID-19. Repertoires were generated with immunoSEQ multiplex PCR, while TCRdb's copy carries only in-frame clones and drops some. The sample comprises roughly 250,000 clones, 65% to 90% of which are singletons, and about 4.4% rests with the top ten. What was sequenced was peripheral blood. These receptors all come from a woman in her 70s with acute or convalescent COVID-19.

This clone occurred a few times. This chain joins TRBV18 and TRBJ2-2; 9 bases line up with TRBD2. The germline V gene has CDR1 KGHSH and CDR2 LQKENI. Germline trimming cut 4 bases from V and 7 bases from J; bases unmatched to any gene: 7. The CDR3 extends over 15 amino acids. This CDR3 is CASSLEAGGSGELFF. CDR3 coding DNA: TGTGCCAGCTCACTCGAAGCGGGAGGCAGCGGGGAGCTGTTTTTT.

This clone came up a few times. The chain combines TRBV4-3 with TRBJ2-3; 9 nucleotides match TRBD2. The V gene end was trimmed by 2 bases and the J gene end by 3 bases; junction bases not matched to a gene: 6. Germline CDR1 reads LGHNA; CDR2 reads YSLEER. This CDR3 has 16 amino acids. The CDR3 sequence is CASSQLGGGATDTQYF. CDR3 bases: TGCGCCAGCAGCCAACTCGGCGGGGGGGCGACAGATACGCAGTATTTT.

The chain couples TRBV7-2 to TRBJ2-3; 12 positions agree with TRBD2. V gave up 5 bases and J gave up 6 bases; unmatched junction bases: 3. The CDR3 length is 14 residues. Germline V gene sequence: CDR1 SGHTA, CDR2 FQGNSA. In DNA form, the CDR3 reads TGTGCCAGCAGCCCAGGGACTAGCGGGGATACGCAGTATTTT. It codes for CASSPGTSGDTQYF.

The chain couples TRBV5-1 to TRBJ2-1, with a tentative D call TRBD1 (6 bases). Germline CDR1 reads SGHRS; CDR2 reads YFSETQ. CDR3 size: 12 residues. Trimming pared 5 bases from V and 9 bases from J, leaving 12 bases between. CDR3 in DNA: TGCGCCAGCAGTCAACAGGGTGTTGAGCAGTTCTTC. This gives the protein CASSQQGVEQFF.

CDR3 nucleotide sequence: TGTGCCAGTAGTCTAAGACAGGGGGTGAGAAATCAGCCCCAGCATTTT. This sequence encodes CASSLRQGVRNQPQHF. The rearrangement joins TRBV19 to TRBJ1-5; 9 nucleotides match TRBD1. Germline V gene lookup returns CDR1 LNHDA and CDR2 SQIVND (reference sequence). The CDR3 loop spans 16 amino acids. The J segment lost 4 bases and the V segment lost 5 bases, leaving 9 bases of the junction unmatched.

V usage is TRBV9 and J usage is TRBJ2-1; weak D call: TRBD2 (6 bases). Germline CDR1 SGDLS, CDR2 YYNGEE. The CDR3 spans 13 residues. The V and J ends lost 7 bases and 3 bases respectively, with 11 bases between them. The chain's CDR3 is CASLGLIYNEQFF. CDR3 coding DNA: TGTGCCAGCCTAGGACTAATCTACAATGAGCAGTTCTTC.

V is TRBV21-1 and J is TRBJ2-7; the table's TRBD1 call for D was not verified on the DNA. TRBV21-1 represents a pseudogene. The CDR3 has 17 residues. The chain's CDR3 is CASSKRDKSLPPYEQYF. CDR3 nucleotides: TGTGCCAGCAGCAAAAGAGACAAGTCTCTACCCCCCTACGAGCAGTACTTC.